This T cell receptor beta chain was obtained from a study of CD8+ T cells in alopecia areata. General study findings and limits: Significant decreases in scalp clonality and expanded CD8+ clones followed tofacitinib treatment. Clarity of TCR sharing across patients fell short of that in mice, possibly HLA-related. The study found that many expanded lesional clones persisted in scalp and blood during tofacitinib.

In the case of this clone: The antigen remains unidentified.

The treatment here: oral pan-JAK inhibitor, 5-10 mg twice daily. Peripheral blood and lesional scalp punch biopsies were taken from alopecia areata patients. After isolation, RNA underwent reverse transcription to generate cDNA as the sequencing template. Profiled with immunoSEQ multiplex PCR; TCRdb holds only in-frame clones, not every one. The sample lists 87,000 or so clones; 70% to 80% were seen once. This CDR3 has 14 residues. Trimming removed 0 bases from V and 3 bases from J, with 9 bases in between. Germline V gene sequence: CDR1 SNHLY, CDR2 FYNNEI. This receptor was identified in a human donor with alopecia areata. The sample in question was CD8+ T cells sorted from blood, obtained at approximately week 45, from a patient treated with tofacitinib. The chain carries TRBV2 and TRBJ2-7; no clear D gene. The CDR3 spells CASSEAAIGYEQYF. CDR3 DNA sequence: TGTGCCAGCAGTGAAGCGGCAATCGGCTACGAGCAGTACTTC.